Sequencing of this T cell receptor (beta chain) was carried out in a study of shared clonotypes between healthy human individuals. Whole-study results and caveats: Non-shared clonotypes had lower generation probabilities than clonotypes shared by all four sorted-subset donors.

V was clipped by 2 bases and J by 1 base, with 9 bases between them. The CDR3 consists of 14 residues. The germline V gene encodes CDR1 SNHLY and CDR2 FYNNEI. Per the authors' pipeline: Without quality scores, immunoSEQ junctional reads could not be filtered like full-length reads. Generated by immunoSEQ multiplex PCR, the TCRdb table keeps only in-frame clones and is missing some. That table supplies the V and J calls and clone size; D and trimming were determined from the DNA. The sample shows 1,400,000 or so clones, approximately 98.5% of them seen only once. As concerns this clone: Its antigen is as yet unknown.

Sequencing input: naive CD4+ T cells sorted from blood. Indicated subset: CD45RA+ positively selected. This TCR derives from a man in his thirties or forties in good health. The rearrangement joins TRBV2 to TRBJ2-7, with TRBD1 as a possible D gene (5 bases). The CDR3 protein is CASSEQTVSYEQYF. The CDR3 region has the DNA TGTGCCAGCAGTGAACAGACAGTATCCTACGAGCAGTACTTC.